The 8 T cell receptor beta chains presented below share a single source sample, sequenced in a study of CD8+ T cells in alopecia areata. Investigators isolated RNA and reverse transcribed it into cDNA to act as the sequencing template. Sequencing used immunoSEQ multiplex PCR; TCRdb keeps in-frame clones, though not all of them. The repertoire consists of roughly 150,000 clones, with over 80% occurring once and the leading ten covering over 12%. The source was CD8+ T cells sorted from blood, collected at week 0. Receptor source: a human donor with alopecia areata.

The chain recombines TRBV19 with TRBJ2-7; D call uncertain. The CDR3 is made up of 15 amino acids. The V end lost 3 bases, the J end lost 2 bases, and 14 bases lay between the germline ends. Germline V gene lookup returns CDR1 LNHDA and CDR2 SQIVND (reference sequence). The CDR3 region has the DNA TGTGCCAGTAGTATTTACGCAGGTTATACCTACGAGCAGTACTTC. Translating gives CASSIYAGYTYEQYF.

V gene TRBV7-9 combines with J gene TRBJ2-5, with TRBD1 identical over 11 bases. Unmatched junction bases numbered 10, after V lost 5 bases and J lost 5 bases. CDR3 size: 16 residues. Germline CDR1 reads SEHNR; CDR2 reads FQNEAQ (reference sequence). In nucleotides, the CDR3 is TGTGCCAGCAGCGAATCCCGGACAGGGGGCCGGGAGACCCAGTACTTC. It is translated as CASSESRTGGRETQYF.

The genes are TRBV19 and TRBJ2-1; 8 bases align to TRBD1. The V gene end was trimmed by 4 bases and the J gene end by 1 base; junction bases not matched to a gene: 3. In germline, CDR1 is LNHDA, CDR2 SQIVND (reference sequence). The CDR3 runs to 15 residues. CDR3 DNA sequence: TGTGCCAGTAGTACCCACAGGGGGTCCTACAATGAGCAGTTCTTC. This encodes CASSTHRGSYNEQFF.

The V and J genes are TRBV2 and TRBJ2-1, with D tentatively TRBD2 (6 bases). The germline CDR1 and CDR2 sequences are SNHLY and FYNNEI. There are 16 residues in the CDR3. Deletions cut 0 bases from V and 0 bases from J, with 9 bases between. As DNA, the CDR3 is TGTGCCAGCAGTGAAGCCGCGGGGCACTCCTACAATGAGCAGTTCTTC. Residues: CASSEAAGHSYNEQFF.

This clone was observed a handful of times. The chain joins TRBV29-1 to TRBJ2-7, with D possibly called TRBD1 or TRBD2 (6 bases each). CDR1 and CDR2 (germline): SQVTM, ANQGSEA. The CDR3 length is 13 residues. V lost 1 base, J lost 2 bases, and 9 bases lay in between. The CDR3 region is CSVEGGATYEQYF. The CDR3 DNA reads TGCAGCGTTGAAGGGGGGGCTACCTACGAGCAGTACTTC.

The chain carries TRBV27 and TRBJ2-7; 9 bases are shared with TRBD2. The CDR3 spans 16 residues. Germline assignment: CDR1 MNHEY and CDR2 SMNVEV (reference sequence). The junction had 9 bases not matched to a gene; V was cut back by 2 bases and J by 4 bases. Written as DNA, the CDR3 is TGTGCCAGCAGTTTAGTTGCTAGCGGGGTATTTTACGAGCAGTACTTC. As protein: CASSLVASGVFYEQYF.

The chain is built from TRBV7-9 and TRBJ2-5, with D unclear. The CDR3 is 11 amino acids. Germline V gene sequence: CDR1 SEHNR, CDR2 FQNEAQ (reference sequence). Trimming took 1 base from V and 5 from J, leaving 2 bases between them. Here the CDR3 reads CASSLDETQYF. The CDR3 bases are TGTGCCAGCAGCTTAGATGAGACCCAGTACTTC.

The chain joins TRBV5-4 to TRBJ1-2; 7 bases match TRBD1. Germline lookup yields CDR1 SGHNT and CDR2 YYREEE (reference sequence). The CDR3 runs 14 residues. V trimming: 0 bases; J trimming: 4 bases; junction bases outside the gene matches: 3. The chain's CDR3 is CASSLGGTVYGYTF. In nucleotides, the CDR3 is TGTGCCAGCAGCTTGGGGGGGACAGTCTATGGCTACACCTTC. The complete variable domain, with remaining parts taken from reference TRBV5-4 and TRBJ1-2, reads ETGVTQSPTHLIKTRGQQVTLRCSSQSGHNTVSWYQQALGQGPQFIFQYYREEENGRGNFPPRFSGLQFPNYSSELNVNALELDDSALYLCASSLGGTVYGYTFGSGTRLTVV.